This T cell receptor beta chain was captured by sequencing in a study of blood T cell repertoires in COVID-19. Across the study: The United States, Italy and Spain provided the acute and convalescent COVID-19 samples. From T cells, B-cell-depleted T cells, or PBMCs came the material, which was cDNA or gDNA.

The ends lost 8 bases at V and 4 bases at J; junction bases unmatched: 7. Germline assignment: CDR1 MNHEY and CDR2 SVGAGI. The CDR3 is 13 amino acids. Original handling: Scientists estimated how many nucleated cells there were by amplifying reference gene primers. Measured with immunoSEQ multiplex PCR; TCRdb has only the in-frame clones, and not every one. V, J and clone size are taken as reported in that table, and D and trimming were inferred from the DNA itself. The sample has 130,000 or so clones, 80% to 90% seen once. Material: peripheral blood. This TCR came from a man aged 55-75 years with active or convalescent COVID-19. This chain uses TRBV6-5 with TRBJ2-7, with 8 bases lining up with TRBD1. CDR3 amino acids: CASARDRFYEQYF. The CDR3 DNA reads TGTGCCAGCGCCCGGGACAGGTTTTACGAGCAGTACTTC.